Described below is a single T cell receptor beta chain sequence and its context. This clonotype appeared many times. Its antigen target is currently unknown. No base quality values were provided; no much bigger clone lies one nucleotide off. Stable Graves' hyperthyroidism was defined as the absence of progression to ophthalmopathy over 18 months of follow-up. The hyperthyroidism patients were between 18 and 65 years old and newly diagnosed, with a disease duration of less than 2 months. Exclusion was applied to patients with uncontrolled infections, other autoimmune diseases, pregnancy or lactation. Diagnoses were established on the basis of clinical symptoms, serum thyroxine and TRAb, thyroid ultrasound, and orbital computed tomography. Ficoll-Paque density gradient centrifugation was used to isolate PBMCs from 10 ml of fresh peripheral blood. Total RNA was extracted using Trizol reagent, and RNA quality was assessed on an Agilent 2100 Bioanalyzer.

The TCR beta CDR3 regions were amplified from RNA transcripts. A first-round RT-PCR of the TCR CDR3 used the HTBI primer set with the Qiagen OneStep RT-PCR kit. The libraries were constructed in a second round of multiplex PCR and then size-selected and purified. Sequencing of the libraries was done on an Illumina HiSeq2000 using paired-end 100 bp reads. The authors processed their data as follows. SOAPnuke was used to process the raw data, removing reads that contained adapters or uncalled bases, had a mean Phred below 15, or lacked an exact match to the constant primer or identifier. COPE v1.2.5 was used to merge high-quality paired reads, and clonotypes were defined as unique nucleotide sequences. MiTCR v1.1 was used to align the clonotypes against IMGT TRBV, TRBD and TRBJ reference segments. The analysis included only V-J combinations with a frequency above 0.0001, which together covered approximately 99% of the repertoires. A TCS score was defined as the ratio between F50 (clonal expansion) and ExV (chaos), using BLOSUM62-based TCRdist between CDR3 peptides within each V-J. Welch's t-statistics and random forest reduced some 510 V-J features to 13, which were used in a naive Bayes classifier (R e1071). Using fastp at Q25 and MiXCR, TCRdb reprocessed the public reads and kept productive beta chains. Each CDR3 protein appears once, grouped with its most common genes and DNA. The V and J calls, along with clone size, are taken from TCRdb and not from the paper's own processing. The sample table lists hundreds of thousands of distinct CDR3 sequences, less than 15% of them with a count of one. 9% to 9.5% of the sample belongs to the ten largest clones.

The data stem from a study of T cells in Graves' hyperthyroidism and ophthalmopathy (dated by TCRdb to the late 2010s). Describing the broader study: Peripheral blood was sampled at the time of initial diagnosis, prior to any treatment. The roughly 100 discovery patients were randomly divided into training and test sets at a 7:3 ratio. TCR V-J signatures able to tell the groups apart were searched for in a discovery cohort of 90 to 100 patients, of whom more than 40 had Graves' ophthalmopathy and about 60 had stable Graves' hyperthyroidism. After sampling, hyperthyroidism patients received methimazole starting at 30 mg daily, and ophthalmopathy patients received high-dose intravenous methylprednisolone. Prospective prediction of ophthalmopathy was tested in an independent validation cohort consisting of 18 hyperthyroidism patients and approximately 16 patients who later progressed to ophthalmopathy. TCR Vbeta CDR3 sequencing of 120 to 150 peripheral blood samples (about 45 ophthalmopathy, about 74 hyperthyroidism and approximately 17 progressor patients) is reported in the paper. In over five Graves' hyperthyroidism patients, the study also compared T-cell repertoires from thyroid tissue with T-cell repertoires from blood. What the research found in general, with its limitations: Sample size was not statistically predetermined, and blinding of investigators to group allocation was not performed. In cross-validation, a model built on a 13 V-J signature told ophthalmopathy apart from stable hyperthyroidism with approximately 90% sensitivity and approximately 84% specificity, and in testing the same model reached 80%/75%. In validation, the model predicted progression to ophthalmopathy a median of 6.5 months before onset, with about 67% sensitivity and roughly 79% specificity. Most expanded thyroid clonotypes (frequency above 0.001) were also detected in blood, a finding suggesting that blood repertoires may reflect thyroid immune responses.

The trim is 5 bases for V and 4 bases for J, with a gap of 12 bases between the germline ends. For CDR1 and CDR2, the germline V gene lists KGHDR and SFDVKD. Counted from cysteine to phenylalanine, this CDR3 has 14 amino acids. CDR3 DNA is the only sequence kept; it has 42 bases, read in frame from the first base. Specimen: blood. The chain joins TRBV24-1 to TRBJ2-3, and perhaps TRBD1 as D gene, on 6 matching bases. The receptor was isolated from a woman aged 18-30 years with Graves' hyperthyroidism. The CDR3 has the sequence CATSGHRAADTQYF. In nucleotides, the sequence is TGTGCCACCAGTGGTCACAGGGCCGCAGATACGCAGTATTTT.